The source of this T cell receptor (beta chain) is a study of shared clonotypes between healthy human individuals. Running of the assay took place at deep level. Here immunoSEQ multiplex PCR was the method, and the copy in TCRdb shows in-frame clones only, minus some. The top ten clones hold around 0.13% of a sample with 2 million to 2.5 million clones, 90% to 96% of them seen once. Deletions cut 1 base from V and 7 bases from J, with 10 bases between. Germline V gives CDR1 MNHNS, CDR2 SASEGT. The CDR3 is 13 residues long. The sequencing sample was made of naive CD4+ T cells sorted from blood. Noted subset: CD45RA+ positively selected. This rearrangement joins TRBV6-1 to TRBJ2-5; D might be TRBD1 or TRBD2, each matching 5 bases. This TCR was recovered from a man aged 18 to 30 in good health. The CDR3 DNA reads TGTGCCAGCAGTGAAGGGGGGTTGAGGACCCAGTACTTC. It is translated as CASSEGGLRTQYF.